Shown below are 27 T cell receptor beta chains from a single sample sequenced in a study of T cells in Graves' hyperthyroidism and ophthalmopathy (dated by TCRdb to the late 2010s). Library method: multiplex PCR. The run used an Illumina HiSeq 2000. Amplification of TCR beta CDR3 regions was carried out from RNA transcripts. A first-round RT-PCR of the TCR CDR3 used the HTBI primer set with the Qiagen OneStep RT-PCR kit. TCRdb handled the public reads itself, with Q25 trimming in fastp and clone calling in MiXCR, and kept productive beta chains. For every CDR3 protein sequence, its rows merge into one entry that carries the most common genes and DNA. The sample includes approximately 400,000 distinct CDR3 sequences, with about an eighth observed a single time. 25% to 30% of the sample rests with the top ten. The sample consisted of blood. These TCRs come from a man aged 50 or older with Graves' ophthalmopathy.

In this sample, this clonotype turned up many times. CDR3 sequence: CASSQGELGYTGELFF. The CDR3 DNA sequence: TGTGCCAGCAGCCAAGGGGAGCTAGGGTACACCGGGGAGCTGTTTTTT. The chain is built from TRBV3-1 and TRBJ2-2, with D perhaps matching TRBD2 (5 bases). The CDR3 consists of 16 residues. Germline V CDR1 and CDR2: LGHDT, YNNKEL (reference sequence). V lost 1 base to trimming and J lost 3 bases, with 12 bases between them.

Concerning this clonotype itself: A much larger clone sits a single nucleotide away, making a read error possible. This chain connects TRBV5-1 to TRBJ2-1; D is unresolved. The CDR3 loop spans 15 amino acids. CDR1 is SGHRS and CDR2 is YFSETQ in the germline V gene. Trimming pared 6 bases from V and 0 bases from J, leaving 13 bases between. In nucleotides, the CDR3 is TGCGCCAGCAACCCACCTATATTCTCCTACAATGAGCAGTTCTTC. Translated, it gives CASNPPIFSYNEQFF.

V usage is TRBV29-1 and J usage is TRBJ2-7, with D perhaps TRBD1 (5 bases). Trimming took 2 bases from V and 6 from J, leaving 14 bases between them. CDR3 length: 13 amino acids. Germline V lookup: CDR1 SQVTM, CDR2 ANQGSEA. The DNA for the CDR3 is TGCAGCGTTGAATGGGGTAAAAGGGGCGAGCAGTACTTC. Its protein is CSVEWGKRGEQYF.

The chain joins TRBV3-1 to TRBJ2-2, with 11 bases fitting TRBD2. The CDR3 runs to 17 residues. Germline V gives CDR1 LGHDT, CDR2 YNNKEL (reference sequence). The V gene end was trimmed by 2 bases and the J gene end by 4 bases; junction bases not matched to a gene: 6. The CDR3 DNA is TGTGCCAGCAGCCAAACTAGCGGGAGTAAAATCACCGGGGAGCTGTTTTTT. This encodes CASSQTSGSKITGELFF.

This clonotype was seen just once. The CDR3 DNA reads TGCAGTGTTCCCCCAAACAGCGGGTTCTCCTACAATGAGCAGTTCTTC. This translates into CSVPPNSGFSYNEQFF. J is TRBJ2-1 and V is TRBV20-1, with D possibly being TRBD2 (6 bases). The CDR3 sequence is 16 residues long. Germline values: CDR1 DFQATT, CDR2 SNEGSKA (reference sequence). V lost 7 bases and J lost 0, with 19 bases in between.

This clonotype was counted at least ten times. As DNA, the CDR3 is TGTGCCAGCAGTTTTCGAGGTGGCGAGCAGTACTTC. Residues: CASSFRGGEQYF. The chain couples TRBV28 to TRBJ2-7; D remains ambiguous. V was shortened by 3 bases and J by 6 bases, with 9 bases between the two germline ends. Germline V lookup: CDR1 MDHEN, CDR2 SYDVKM. The CDR3 is 12 residues long. The whole variable domain, filled in from reference TRBV28 and TRBJ2-7, reads DVKVTQSSRYLVKRTGEKVFLECVQDMDHENMFWYRQDPGLGLRLIYFSYDVKMKEKGDIPEGYSVSREKKERFSLILESASTNQTSMYLCASSFRGGEQYFGPGTRLTVT.

This clonotype was seen more than once but under ten times. V is TRBV6-4 and J is TRBJ1-1, with D tentatively TRBD1 (5 bases). Germline V gives CDR1 MRHNA, CDR2 SNTAGT. V lost 7 bases and J 2 bases, leaving 20 bases between the germline ends. This CDR3 has 16 amino acids. The CDR3 region has the DNA TGTGCCAGCATCTTGATACGCAGGGCGGCAAACACTGAAGCTTTCTTT. It yields the protein CASILIRRAANTEAFF.

This clonotype was seen only a few times. The chain recombines TRBV19 with TRBJ1-1; D not certain. The V and J ends lost 3 bases and 1 base respectively, with 6 bases between them. Germline V gene sequence: CDR1 LNHDA, CDR2 SQIVND (reference sequence). This CDR3 is built from 13 residues. The chain's CDR3 is CASSISRNTEAFF. The CDR3 coding sequence is TGTGCCAGTAGTATTTCAAGGAACACTGAAGCTTTCTTT.

This sequence joins TRBV27 and TRBJ2-1, with 8 bases lining up with TRBD2. The CDR3 contains 15 residues. Germline CDR1 is MNHEY and CDR2 is SMNVEV (reference sequence). With 4 bases clipped from V and 4 bases from J, the junction kept 6 bases outside the gene matches. The CDR3 DNA reads TGTGCCAGCAGTTCAGGAGCTAGCGGGTACAATGAGCAGTTCTTC. Translation gives CASSSGASGYNEQFF.

The chain couples TRBV2 to TRBJ1-1; D remains ambiguous. Germline V gene lookup returns CDR1 SNHLY and CDR2 FYNNEI. This CDR3 is 13 amino acids long. The ends were cut back, 9 bases at V and 2 bases at J, with 13 bases in the middle. The CDR3 protein is CASATVVNTEAFF. Written as DNA, the CDR3 is TGTGCCAGTGCCACGGTGGTAAACACTGAAGCTTTCTTT.

The J gene is TRBJ2-7, the V gene TRBV15; possibly TRBD2 for D (6 bases). This CDR3 is built from 13 residues. The germline V and J ends were trimmed by 6 bases and 6 bases, with 15 bases remaining between them. Germline V lookup: CDR1 LNHNV, CDR2 YYDKDF (reference sequence). In DNA form, the CDR3 reads TGTGCCACCAGGGGCCGGGTCGGGGGCGAGCAGTACTTC. It yields the protein CATRGRVGGEQYF.

This clonotype has more than one count but fewer than ten. The chain links TRBV6-1 to TRBJ2-3, with TRBD2 matching 11 bases. This CDR3 has 14 amino acids. Germline trimming cut 5 bases from V and 6 bases from J; bases unmatched to any gene: 4. Germline V gives CDR1 MNHNS, CDR2 SASEGT. Here the CDR3 DNA reads TGTGCCAGCAGTCACGGGACTAGCGGCGATACGCAGTATTTT. It is translated as CASSHGTSGDTQYF.

The chain has TRBV19 and TRBJ1-2, with D perhaps matching TRBD1 (6 bases). CDR3 length: 15 residues. Trimming left V 5 bases short and J 5 bases short, with 18 bases between. Germline V gene data show CDR1 as LNHDA and CDR2 as SQIVND (reference sequence). CDR3 sequence (DNA): TGTGCCAGTAGTCGGAACGGGGGCCCCATATATGGCTACACCTTC. Its translation: CASSRNGGPIYGYTF.

This clonotype was recorded at least ten times. V and J are TRBV20-1 and TRBJ2-5, with 7 bases aligning to TRBD2. The CDR3 totals 21 residues. Trimming took 0 bases from V and 9 from J; bases not matched to a gene: 31. Germline values: CDR1 DFQATT, CDR2 SNEGSKA (reference sequence). The DNA for the CDR3 is TGCAGTGCTAGAGACTATTTGGGTTTGCGGGACCATGGGGCGGGAGTGTATCCCCAGTACTTC. Its protein product is CSARDYLGLRDHGAGVYPQYF.

This clonotype was seen more than once but under ten times. The J gene is TRBJ1-1, the V gene TRBV4-1, with a tentative D call TRBD1 (6 bases). V was clipped by 0 bases and J by 4 bases, with 18 bases between them. This CDR3 has 17 amino acids. The V gene's germline CDR1 is MGHRA and CDR2 YSYEKL. CDR3 amino acids: CASSQDFDRHPSTEAFF. In nucleotides, the CDR3 is TGCGCCAGCAGCCAAGATTTCGACAGGCACCCATCCACTGAAGCTTTCTTT.

The V and J genes are TRBV19 and TRBJ1-2, with a weak D call TRBD1 (6 bases). Germline V gene data show CDR1 as LNHDA and CDR2 as SQIVND (reference sequence). CDR3 size: 14 residues. V was trimmed by 7 bases and J by 6 bases, leaving 18 bases between them. The CDR3 here is CASNTKGTSNGYTF. The CDR3 DNA sequence: TGTGCCAGTAATACTAAGGGGACATCTAATGGCTACACCTTC.

This clonotype was found many times. The CDR3 is CAWSPGGLGNTIYF. The CDR3 bases are TGTGCCTGGAGTCCGGGGGGACTTGGAAACACCATATATTTT. The chain recombines TRBV30 with TRBJ1-3; D perhaps matches TRBD1 (5 bases). Germline CDR1 is GTSNPN and CDR2 is SVGIG (reference sequence). Trimming cost V 2 bases and J 3 bases, with 11 bases left between them. The CDR3 extends over 14 amino acids.

This clonotype was found many times. The chain combines TRBV28 with TRBJ2-7, with D possibly matching TRBD1 (5 bases). Trimming removed 3 bases at V and 0 bases at J, with 9 bases between. CDR1 is MDHEN, CDR2 SYDVKM, per germline. There are 14 residues in the CDR3. DNA of the CDR3: TGTGCCAGCAGTTTCCAGGGAAGCTCCTACGAGCAGTACTTC. Encoded protein: CASSFQGSSYEQYF.

This clonotype was found a few times. The chain employs TRBV5-8 and TRBJ2-2; D possibly corresponds to TRBD1 (6 bases). Trimming stripped 0 bases from V and 5 bases from J, with 11 bases between. The CDR3 is made up of 15 amino acids. Germline V gene sequence: CDR1 SGHTS, CDR2 YDEGEE. The CDR3 sequence is CASSLGGQETGELFF. The CDR3 coding sequence is TGTGCCAGCAGCTTGGGGGGACAAGAAACCGGGGAGCTGTTTTTT.

This clonotype was detected many times. The V call is TRBV7-2, the J call TRBJ2-5; D is uncertain. Trimming took 2 bases from V and 4 from J, leaving 11 bases between them. CDR1 SGHTA and CDR2 FQGNSA come from the germline V gene. This CDR3 region has 14 residues. The CDR3 loop reads CASSLHGLAETQYF. Here the CDR3 DNA reads TGTGCCAGCAGCTTACACGGGCTGGCAGAGACCCAGTACTTC.

This clonotype was seen many times. DNA for the CDR3: TGTGCCAGCAGTTACATTCGCGGAGTCAGCACAGATACGCAGTATTTT. Its protein product is CASSYIRGVSTDTQYF. The chain joins TRBV6-2 or TRBV6-3 to TRBJ2-3; no definite D call. Deletions cut 2 bases from V and 0 bases from J, with 12 bases between. This CDR3 has 16 residues. Germline values: CDR1 MNHEY, CDR2 SVGEGT.

The table lists this clonotype with many counts. The chain combines TRBV3-1 with TRBJ1-1, with 8 bases matching TRBD1. Germline assignment: CDR1 LGHDT and CDR2 YNNKEL (reference sequence). This CDR3 has 13 residues. V trimming: 4 bases; J trimming: 7 bases; junction bases outside the gene matches: 5. CDR3 DNA: TGTGCCAGCAGCCGGACAGGGAGAGGTGAAGCTTTCTTT. Its protein product is CASSRTGRGEAFF.

This clonotype was seen at least ten times. The rearrangement links TRBV12-5 to TRBJ2-1; TRBD1 is a possible D gene (6 bases). V lost 4 bases, J lost 3 bases, and 16 bases lay in between. Germline V gives CDR1 LGHNT, CDR2 FRNRAP. There are 16 residues in the CDR3. The CDR3 coding sequence is TGTGCTAGTGGTTCTCGGACAGAGAATGACTACAATGAGCAGTTCTTC. It specifies CASGSRTENDYNEQFF.

The rearrangement joins TRBV6-2 or TRBV6-3 to TRBJ2-2; no clear D. The CDR3 is 13 amino acids. The V end lost 6 bases, the J end lost 5 bases, and 10 bases lay between the germline ends. Germline V gene sequence: CDR1 MNHEY, CDR2 SVGEGT. The CDR3 DNA follows: TGTGCCAGCAGCTACATGCAAACCGGGGAGCTGTTTTTT. Residues: CASSYMQTGELFF.

The sample holds many counts of this clonotype. The chain joins TRBV11-3 to TRBJ2-1; 13 positions agree with TRBD2. This CDR3 has 16 amino acids. Germline-derived CDR1 and CDR2 are SGHNT and YENEEA. Losses at the gene ends were 4 bases for V and 8 bases for J; bases not matched to a gene: 8. In DNA, the CDR3 is TGTGCCAGCAGCTCCGGACTAGCGGGAGTTAAACATGAGCAGTTCTTC. Its protein product is CASSSGLAGVKHEQFF.

V is TRBV29-1 and J is TRBJ1-2; 12 bases fit TRBD1. J gave up 13 bases and V 5 bases, and 14 bases lay outside the gene matches. This CDR3 comprises 14 residues. From germline, CDR1 is SQVTM and CDR2 ANQGSEA. The CDR3 region is CSVRFFRDRGPPTF. In DNA, the CDR3 is TGCAGCGTTCGCTTCTTCCGGGACAGGGGGCCCCCCACCTTC.

This clonotype was detected ten times or more. The rearrangement joins TRBV2 to TRBJ1-1, with TRBD1 identical over 9 bases. This CDR3 region has 13 residues. Per the germline V gene, CDR1 is SNHLY and CDR2 is FYNNEI. After removal of 7 bases from V and 3 bases from J, the junction contained 3 bases not matched to a gene. DNA for the CDR3: TGTGCCAGCACCCGGGACAGGGACACTGAAGCTTTCTTT. Translation: CASTRDRDTEAFF. Filled out from reference TRBV2 and TRBJ1-1, the complete variable domain reads EPEVTQTPSHQVTQMGQEVILRCVPISNHLYFYWYRQILGQKVEFLVSFYNNEISEKSEIFDDQFSVERPDGSNFTLKIRSTKLEDSAMYFCASTRDRDTEAFFGQGTRLTVV.